This T cell receptor beta chain was identified during a study of cytomegalovirus exposure and HLA in healthy donors. Study-level findings and limits: TCR sequences were mostly rare, though some public TCRs occurred in many donors.

Trimming took off 0 bases at V and 0 bases at J, with 16 bases between the two ends. CDR3 size: 18 residues. Germline values: CDR1 SGHRS, CDR2 YFSETQ. Notes on this clone: Its antigen is undetermined.

Measured with immunoSEQ multiplex PCR; TCRdb has only the in-frame clones, and not every one. The sample gives around 120,000 clones, approximately 91% of which show up once; around 4.5% is in the top ten. The clonotype was recovered from a man in his late teens or twenties in good health and CMV-seropositive. The chain links TRBV5-1 to TRBJ1-3; D is perhaps TRBD1 (5 bases). Sequencing input: PBMCs. The CDR3 loop is CASSLVPPGSNSGNTIYF. CDR3 coding DNA: TGCGCCAGCAGCTTGGTTCCCCCAGGGTCGAACTCTGGAAACACCATATATTTT.